This T cell receptor beta chain was identified in a study of cytomegalovirus exposure and HLA in healthy donors. Recording of this donor's CMV serostatus was not done. Points on this clone: The antigen remains undetermined.

13 Jbeta primers and 60 Vbeta primers were used for the PCR. Study processing details: A follow-up analysis tallied around 80 million unique TCR beta chains, approximately 11 million shared. Sequenced by immunoSEQ multiplex PCR; TCRdb stores in-frame clones only, minus some. The DNA was the basis for D and trimming; V, J and clone size are from that table. The table includes around 92,000 clones, about three quarters detected once. General study results and limits: The authors listed around 150 TCR beta chains as cytomegalovirus-associated.

Germline V gene sequence: CDR1 LGHNA, CDR2 YNFKEQ. The CDR3 is 13 amino acids. The rearrangement links TRBV4-2 to TRBJ2-5, with D possibly being TRBD2 (6 bases). The J call could be wrong; TRBJ2-7 is a better fit for the DNA end. This receptor was obtained from a human donor in good health. The specimen sequenced was PBMCs. CDR3 DNA: TGTGCCAGCAGCCAAATACTAGCCTCCGAGCAGTACTTC. This translates into CASSQILASEQYF.